A selection of T cell receptor beta chains follows, all from one sample in a study of T-cell reconstitution after alpha-beta-depleted transplantation in children. TCRdb reprocessed the PCR reads via MiXCR and lists one record per CDR3 protein. The sample contains approximately 490,000 distinct CDR3 sequences, approximately 12% of which appear only once. Sample: PBMCs from the stem cell graft donor, taken from the stem cell graft. The source of these receptors is a human donor who donated a stem cell graft to a child with combined immunodeficiency. Each CDR3 is given with its conserved first and last residue. A D gene is named only where the DNA matches it firmly. For some rows the clone size is stated as once, few or many, or as a class when expanded; others skip it.

DNA: TGCAGTGCTAGAGTCTGGGGGGTTCTTCGAAACACCATATATTTT; CDR3: CSARVWGVLRNTIYF; length: 15; D: -; J: TRBJ1-3; V: TRBV20-1; size: -
DNA: TGTGCCAGCAGTTTAAAGGGTGGGGAGCAGTTCTTC; CDR3: CASSLKGGEQFF; length: 12; D: -; J: TRBJ2-1; V: TRBV12-3/TRBV12-4; size: many
DNA: TGTGCCAGCAGTGAATACGGTGTATTTTGGGAAGAGACCCAGTACTTC; CDR3: CASSEYGVFWEETQYF; length: 16; D: -; J: TRBJ2-5; V: TRBV6-1; size: -
DNA: TGTGCCAGCAGTTTGAGCGGGATTGTCACCGGGGAGCTGTTTTTT; CDR3: CASSLSGIVTGELFF; length: 15; D: TRBD2; J: TRBJ2-2; V: TRBV27; size: many
DNA: TGCAGCGTTGGTCGCCTGATGAGCCCTTCGCAGTATTTT; CDR3: CSVGRLMSPSQYF; length: 13; D: -; J: TRBJ2-3; V: TRBV29-1; size: many
DNA: TGTGCCAGCAGCGCTGGAGGGGCCAGTACAGATACGCAGTATTTT; CDR3: CASSAGGASTDTQYF; length: 15; D: -; J: TRBJ2-3; V: TRBV7-8; size: -
DNA: TGTGCCAGCAGTTTCGGTTCTTTGGAGCAGTACTTC; CDR3: CASSFGSLEQYF; length: 12; D: -; J: TRBJ2-7; V: TRBV12-3/TRBV12-4; size: -
DNA: TGTGCCAGCAGTCCCGGGACAGGGAGGGATGAGCAGTTCTTC; CDR3: CASSPGTGRDEQFF; length: 14; D: TRBD1; J: TRBJ2-1; V: TRBV12-3/TRBV12-4; size: many
DNA: TGTGCCAGCAGTTACTGGGTAGAGGGAACAAGAGATACGCAGTATTTT; CDR3: CASSYWVEGTRDTQYF; length: 16; D: -; J: TRBJ2-3; V: TRBV6-5; size: many
DNA: TGTGCCAGCTCACCTCCGGGACAACACCAAGAGACCCAGTACTTC; CDR3: CASSPPGQHQETQYF; length: 15; D: -; J: TRBJ2-5; V: TRBV18; size: -
DNA: TGTGCCAGCAGCTTACACGGGGCCGTTAACAATGAGCAGTTCTTC; CDR3: CASSLHGAVNNEQFF; length: 15; D: -; J: TRBJ2-1; V: TRBV7-2; size: few
DNA: TGTGCCAGCAGCTCGGACAGGGTTTACAATGAGCAGTTCTTC; CDR3: CASSSDRVYNEQFF; length: 14; D: TRBD1; J: TRBJ2-1; V: TRBV7-2; size: once
DNA: TGTGCCAGCAGCCACGACCGGGACAGGGTTAACGAGCAGTACTTC; CDR3: CASSHDRDRVNEQYF; length: 15; D: TRBD1; J: TRBJ2-7; V: TRBV4-2; size: -
DNA: TGTGCCACCAGCAGTGCGGGAGGGCCGGAGACCCAGTACTTC; CDR3: CATSSAGGPETQYF; length: 14; D: TRBD2; J: TRBJ2-5; V: TRBV5-6; size: many
DNA: TGCAGCGCCGCGCCTCGGCTAGCAGGGAATGAGCAGTTCTTC; CDR3: CSAAPRLAGNEQFF; length: 14; D: -; J: TRBJ2-1; V: TRBV29-1; size: many
DNA: TGTGCCAGCAGTTTGTCAGGGGCGGATGGCTACACCTTC; CDR3: CASSLSGADGYTF; length: 13; D: -; J: TRBJ1-2; V: TRBV12-3/TRBV12-4; size: -
DNA: TGCGCCAGCAGCTCTTGGACCCAAGAGACCCAGTACTTC; CDR3: CASSSWTQETQYF; length: 13; D: -; J: TRBJ2-5; V: TRBV5-1; size: -
DNA: TGTGCCAGCAGTTTAAGAAGGAGGGGACAGGGGAGTTTTTACTACGAGCAGTACTTC; CDR3: CASSLRRRGQGSFYYEQYF; length: 19; D: TRBD1; J: TRBJ2-7; V: TRBV12-3/TRBV12-4; size: -
DNA: TGTGCCAGCGGCCGGGACAGGGTAGAAAAACTGTTTTTT; CDR3: CASGRDRVEKLFF; length: 13; D: TRBD1; J: TRBJ1-4; V: TRBV7-9; size: many
DNA: TGTGCCAGCAGTTCCAACCGGGACAGCGCGGAAGCTTTCTTT; CDR3: CASSSNRDSAEAFF; length: 14; D: TRBD1; J: TRBJ1-1; V: TRBV27; size: many
DNA: TGTGCCAGCAGAGTACAGGGGTCGGTTCAGTACTTC; CDR3: CASRVQGSVQYF; length: 12; D: TRBD1; J: TRBJ2-4; V: TRBV12-3/TRBV12-4; size: many
DNA: TGTGCAAGTCGCCGACGGGGGACCCAGTACTTC; CDR3: CASRRRGTQYF; length: 11; D: -; J: TRBJ2-5; V: TRBV12-2; size: once
DNA: TGTGCCAGCAGTTTAAACGACAGGGGGCAAGAGACCCAGTACTTC; CDR3: CASSLNDRGQETQYF; length: 15; D: TRBD1; J: TRBJ2-5; V: TRBV28; size: few